Below, one T cell receptor beta chain is given with its context. Its antigen is unknown. Primers included in the PCR were 60 Vbeta and 13 Jbeta primers. Per the original data handling: An analysis that came later counted some 85 million unique TCR beta chains, approximately 10 million shared. Generated by immunoSEQ multiplex PCR, the TCRdb table keeps only in-frame clones and is missing some. The V and J calls and clone size are taken from that table; D and trimming were inferred from the DNA. The repertoire holds approximately 140,000 clones, with 79% as singletons. This sample was included in a study of cytomegalovirus exposure and HLA in healthy donors. Overall study context: A prior study identified 100 million to 130 million unique TCR beta sequences from about 179 million T cells.

The V and J ends lost 4 bases and 2 bases respectively, with 11 bases between them. There are 13 residues in the CDR3. From germline, CDR1 is SQVTM and CDR2 ANQGSEA. Study-level findings and limits: In a later analysis, at a false discovery rate of 0.05, approximately 18,000 TCR beta sequences were associated with HLA alleles. Overall, some 160 TCR beta chains were annotated as cytomegalovirus-associated.

V gene TRBV29-1 combines with J gene TRBJ1-2; possible D gene TRBD1, 5 bases. The TCR comes from a man aged 50 to 59 in good health and CMV-seropositive. The source material was PBMCs. This CDR3 reads CSVVLGRNYGYTF. The CDR3 DNA is TGCAGCGTTGTATTGGGGCGGAACTATGGCTACACCTTC.